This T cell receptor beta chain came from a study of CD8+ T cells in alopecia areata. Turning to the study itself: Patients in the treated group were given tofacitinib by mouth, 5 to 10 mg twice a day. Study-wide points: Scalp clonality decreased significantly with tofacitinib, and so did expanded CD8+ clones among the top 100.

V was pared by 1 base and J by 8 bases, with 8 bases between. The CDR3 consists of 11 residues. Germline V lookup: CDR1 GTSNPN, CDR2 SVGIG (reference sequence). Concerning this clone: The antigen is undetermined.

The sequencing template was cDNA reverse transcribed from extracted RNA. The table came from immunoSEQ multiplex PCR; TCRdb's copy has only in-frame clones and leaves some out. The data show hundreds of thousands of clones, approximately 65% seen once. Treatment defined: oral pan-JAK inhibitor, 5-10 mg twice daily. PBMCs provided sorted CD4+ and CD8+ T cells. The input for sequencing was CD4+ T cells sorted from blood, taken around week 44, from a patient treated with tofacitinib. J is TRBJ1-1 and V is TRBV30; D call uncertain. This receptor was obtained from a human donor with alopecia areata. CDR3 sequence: CAWSERSEAFF. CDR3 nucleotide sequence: TGTGCCTGGAGTGAAAGAAGCGAAGCTTTCTTT.